This TCR beta chain was sequenced in a study of shared clonotypes between healthy human individuals. Study in general: CD8 memory received one plate per donor, CD8 naive two, CD4 memory three and CD4 naive three.

Naive CD8 populations comprised CD45RO-negative cells positively selected for CCR7, excluding terminally differentiated effector memory CD45RA+ cells. The CDR3 spans 14 residues. The germline V gene has CDR1 SEHNR and CDR2 FQNEAQ (reference sequence). V lost 4 bases to trimming and J lost 8 bases, with 14 bases between them. Some clones are missing from TCRdb's copy, which holds only in-frame ones; the method was immunoSEQ multiplex PCR. The profile shows hundreds of thousands of clones, about 90% of them singletons. This chain joins TRBV7-9 and TRBJ2-2; no clear D. Sequencing input: naive CD8+ T cells sorted from blood. This TCR was sampled from a man younger than 40 in good health. In DNA form, the CDR3 reads TGTGCCAGCAGCTCGGGCCTACATGGGGGGGAGCTGTTTTTT. As protein: CASSSGLHGGELFF. Supplemented by reference TRBV7-9 and TRBJ2-2, the full variable domain reads DTGVSQNPRHKITKRGQNVTFRCDPISEHNRLYWYRQTLGQGPEFLTYFQNEAQLEKSRLLSDRFSAERPKGSFSTLEIQRTEQGDSAMYLCASSSGLHGGELFFGEGSRLTVL.